The rows below give T cell receptor beta chains drawn from one sample of a study of blood T cell repertoires in COVID-19. Sequencing used immunoSEQ multiplex PCR; TCRdb keeps in-frame clones, though not all of them. The sample holds roughly 100,000 clones, about 86% seen once. The material sequenced was peripheral blood. Receptor source: a human donor in a cohort sampled during active COVID-19. CDR3s include the opening cysteine and the closing phenylalanine or tryptophan. A D gene is named only where the DNA matches it firmly. Some rows have no size entry. The others give once, few or many, or a class for an expanded clone.

TRBV15	.	.	TRBJ1-6	CATSAPVEGSPLHF	TGTGCCACCAGCGCCCCGGTCGAGGGATCACCCCTCCACTTT
TRBV7-2	few	TRBD1	TRBJ1-4	CASSFRNAGQGKLFF	TGTGCCAGCAGCTTCCGAAATGCGGGACAGGGGAAACTGTTTTTT
TRBV11-2	once	.	TRBJ2-3	CASSLGVADTQYF	TGTGCCAGCAGCTTAGGCGTGGCAGATACGCAGTATTTT
TRBV19	.	.	TRBJ2-5	CASSQAGQKQETQYF	TGTGCCAGTAGTCAGGCGGGACAGAAACAAGAGACCCAGTACTTC
TRBV14	.	TRBD2	TRBJ2-5	CASSQLAGGPLETQYF	TGTGCCAGCAGCCAGCTAGCGGGAGGGCCGTTGGAGACCCAGTACTTC
TRBV5-5	.	.	TRBJ1-6	CASSLITGIGNSPLHF	TGTGCCAGCAGCTTGATTACCGGGATCGGTAATTCACCCCTCCACTTT
TRBV6-2/TRBV6-3	.	.	TRBJ2-7	CASSALPGGSYF	TGTGCCAGCAGCGCTCTCCCCGGCGGGTCCTACTTC
TRBV18	.	TRBD1	TRBJ1-3	CASSQPGTGDGNTIYF	TGTGCCAGCTCACAACCCGGGACAGGGGATGGAAACACCATATATTTT
TRBV7-2	.	TRBD1	TRBJ1-2	CASSPSYRGKGYTF	TGTGCCAGCAGCCCTTCGTACAGGGGGAAAGGCTACACCTTC
TRBV9	.	.	TRBJ1-1	CASREWTVTEAFF	TGTGCCAGCAGAGAATGGACAGTGACTGAAGCTTTCTTT
TRBV19	.	TRBD1	TRBJ1-5	CASRDRASNQPQHF	TGTGCCAGCAGGGACAGGGCTAGCAATCAGCCCCAGCATTTT
TRBV3-1/TRBV3-2	.	.	TRBJ1-1	CASSLLSLHTEAFF	TGTGCCAGCAGCCTACTCTCACTGCACACTGAAGCTTTCTTT
TRBV6-5	.	.	TRBJ1-4	CASTIEATVNEKLFF	TGTGCCAGCACGATAGAGGCTACCGTCAATGAAAAACTGTTTTTT
TRBV18	.	.	TRBJ1-2	CASSPDSSYGYTF	TGTGCCAGCTCACCAGACAGTTCCTATGGCTACACCTTC
TRBV7-2	.	TRBD2	TRBJ2-3	CASQGRSGWSTDTQYF	TGTGCCAGCCAAGGGCGTAGCGGGTGGAGCACAGATACGCAGTATTTT
TRBV5-1	.	TRBD2	TRBJ2-3	CASSTSGGATDTQYF	TGCGCCAGCAGCACCAGCGGGGGGGCCACAGATACGCAGTATTTT
TRBV7-9	few	.	TRBJ2-2	CASSLGDSTGELFF	TGTGCCAGCAGCTTAGGTGACAGCACCGGGGAGCTGTTTTTT
TRBV4-3	.	.	TRBJ2-1	CASSQSNTPEQFF	TGCGCCAGCAGCCAATCCAACACCCCCGAGCAGTTCTTC
TRBV11-2	.	.	TRBJ2-5	CASSSTPGHRQETQYF	TGTGCCAGCAGCTCCACCCCGGGACACCGCCAAGAGACCCAGTACTTC
TRBV2	.	.	TRBJ1-5	CASTLGRGGQPQHF	TGTGCCAGCACCCTTGGGAGGGGAGGCCAGCCCCAGCATTTT
TRBV5-1	.	.	TRBJ1-4	CASHQGGKLFF	TGCGCCAGCCACCAGGGTGGGAAACTGTTTTTT
TRBV19	.	TRBD1	TRBJ1-1	CASSEGDRVAEAFF	TGTGCCAGTAGTGAGGGAGACAGGGTGGCTGAAGCTTTCTTT
TRBV6-4	.	.	TRBJ2-7	CASSGGSPEDSSYEQYF	TGTGCCAGCAGTGGCGGAAGTCCAGAGGACTCTTCCTACGAGCAGTACTTC
TRBV10-3	.	TRBD2	TRBJ2-7	CALGAGSGAYEQYF	TGTGCCCTCGGGGCGGGTAGCGGGGCTTACGAGCAGTACTTC
TRBV10-1	once	TRBD1	TRBJ2-3	CASPTEPRQGPSTDTQYF	TGCGCCAGCCCCACCGAGCCCCGACAGGGGCCGAGCACAGATACGCAGTATTTT